What follows are 16 T cell receptor beta chains derived from one specimen sequenced in a study of cytomegalovirus exposure and HLA in healthy donors (dated by TCRdb to between 2016 and 2019). Library construction relied on the immunoSEQ multiplex PCR assay. For the multiplex PCR, a mixture combining 60 forward primers for TCR Vbeta segments and 13 reverse primers for TCR Jbeta segments was used. This immuneACCESS table, as held by TCRdb, lists in-frame sequences with V and J called but not all clones. Of the missing ones, under half trace to an unresolved V gene in checked studies; the others have no known cause. Present in this sample are more than 95,000 clones, nearly 15% of which were seen just once. The top ten hold around 0.83% of the sample. Sequencing was carried out using PBMCs. The receptor source for this set is a female donor in good health and CMV-seronegative.

There are a few counts of this clone. The chain joins TRBV5-4 to TRBJ2-5, with 8 nucleotides matching TRBD2. CDR1 SGHNT and CDR2 YYREEE come from the germline V gene (reference sequence). The ends lost 2 bases at V and 5 bases at J; junction bases unmatched: 5. The length of the CDR3 is 14 residues. CDR3 DNA: TGTGCCAGCAGCTTTGAGGGCGGGAGGGAGACCCAGTACTTC. This codes for CASSFEGGRETQYF.

This clone occurred a few times. The rearrangement links TRBV9 to TRBJ2-3; 7 bases map to TRBD2. CDR1 and CDR2 (germline): SGDLS, YYNGEE. This CDR3 region has 15 residues. The V gene end was trimmed by 0 bases and the J gene end by 5 bases; junction bases not matched to a gene: 6. In nucleotides, the CDR3 is TGTGCCAGCAGCGTAGTTGGCGCGGGAGAAGATACGCAGTATTTT. This encodes CASSVVGAGEDTQYF.

On this clone itself: Other nucleotide sequences in the sample specify the same CDR3. The chain uses TRBV6-5 and TRBJ2-3, with D possibly TRBD1 on 6 matching bases. CDR1 is MNHEY and CDR2 is SVGAGI in the germline V gene. Trimming took off 6 bases at V and 4 bases at J, with 17 bases between the two ends. This CDR3 has 15 residues. This CDR3 is CASSQGDNGPDTQYF. Written as DNA, the CDR3 is TGTGCCAGCAGCCAAGGGGACAATGGACCAGATACGCAGTATTTT.

The chain combines TRBV7-9 with TRBJ2-3, with D possibly TRBD2 on 5 matching bases. Germline V gives CDR1 SEHNR, CDR2 FQNEAQ (reference sequence). Deletions cut 2 bases from V and 1 base from J, with 10 bases between. The CDR3 totals 15 residues. The CDR3 sequence is CASSLSEGGTDTQYF. The DNA of the CDR3 is TGTGCCAGCAGCTTATCTGAGGGCGGCACAGATACGCAGTATTTT.

The sample holds a few counts of this clone. The CDR3 is CASSSGYGYTF. The CDR3, as DNA: TGTGCCAGCAGTTCCGGCTATGGCTACACCTTC. The V call is TRBV28, the J call TRBJ1-2; D remains unclear. CDR1 is MDHEN, CDR2 SYDVKM, per germline. CDR3 length equals 11 residues. Deletions cut 4 bases from V and 4 bases from J, with 4 bases between.

To note about this clone: One junction end does not reproduce the germline sequence, and a read error may be involved. V is TRBV7-7 and J is TRBJ2-1; D may be TRBD2 (6 bases). Germline-derived CDR1 and CDR2 are SSHAT and FNYEAQ (reference sequence). This CDR3 comprises 12 residues. CDR3 in DNA: TGTGCTAGCAGCTCCGGAGGGAATGAGCAGTTCTTC. Translation: CASSSGGNEQFF.

This clone occurred a few times. The chain carries TRBV6-4 and TRBJ2-5; D is unresolved. This CDR3 region has 13 residues. V lost 2 bases to trimming and J lost 5 bases, with 9 bases between them. Germline V gene sequence: CDR1 MRHNA, CDR2 SNTAGT. DNA of the CDR3: TGTGCCAGCAGTGACGCCTCCCAGGAGACCCAGTACTTC. Its protein product is CASSDASQETQYF.

The CDR3 reads CASSVIGASSGANVLTF. The CDR3 DNA reads TGTGCCAGCAGCGTAATCGGAGCCTCCTCTGGGGCCAACGTCCTGACTTTC. The chain carries TRBV9 and TRBJ2-6; D not resolved. The CDR3 sequence is 17 residues long. Germline loops: CDR1 SGDLS, CDR2 YYNGEE. The V end lost 1 base, the J end lost 0 bases, and 11 bases lay between the germline ends.

This chain uses TRBV5-1 with TRBJ1-1; maybe TRBD1 (6 bases). The CDR3 has 14 residues. The germline V gene encodes CDR1 SGHRS and CDR2 YFSETQ. The V end lost 4 bases, the J end lost 0 bases, and 10 bases lay between the germline ends. Here the CDR3 DNA reads TGCGCCAGCAGCACCGAGGGGGTGAACACTGAAGCTTTCTTT. Translated, it gives CASSTEGVNTEAFF.

The genes are TRBV6-5 and TRBJ1-3; no clear D. The CDR3 contains 14 residues. The germline V gene encodes CDR1 MNHEY and CDR2 SVGAGI. V lost 5 bases, J lost 0 bases, and 8 bases lay in between. Written as DNA, the CDR3 is TGTGCCAGCAGTCCGTTTCGCTCTGGAAACACCATATATTTT. Amino acid sequence: CASSPFRSGNTIYF.

The chain uses TRBV7-2 and TRBJ2-6, with D possibly matching TRBD2 (6 bases). The CDR3 runs 17 residues. Per germline, CDR1 SGHTA and CDR2 FQGNSA. V was cut by 5 bases and J by 3 bases, with 17 bases left in between. CDR3 coding DNA: TGTGCCAGCAGCCTTGGAGGGGCCCTTGTTGGGGCCAACGTCCTGACTTTC. Translated: CASSLGGALVGANVLTF.

In this sample, this clone turned up a few times. This sequence joins TRBV7-2 and TRBJ1-1, with D perhaps TRBD1 (5 bases). Trimming took 4 bases from V and 8 from J, leaving 17 bases between them. Germline values: CDR1 SGHTA, CDR2 FQGNSA. CDR3 size: 14 residues. The CDR3 DNA follows: TGTGCCAGCAGCTCGGGGGGTGCATGGGGGGAAGCTTTCTTT. This translates into CASSSGGAWGEAFF.

The chain uses TRBV10-3 and TRBJ1-1, with 10 bases lining up with TRBD1. The CDR3 loop spans 14 amino acids. Germline CDR1 and CDR2: ENHRY and SYGVKD. V gave up 5 bases and J gave up 5 bases; unmatched junction bases: 5. The CDR3 loop is CAISPGQGFTEAFF. DNA of the CDR3: TGTGCCATCAGTCCGGGACAGGGGTTTACTGAAGCTTTCTTT.

The J gene is TRBJ1-5, the V gene TRBV27; D ambiguous. CDR1 and CDR2 from the germline V gene are MNHEY and SMNVEV (reference sequence). The CDR3 sequence is 14 residues long. Deletions cut 3 bases from V and 1 base from J, with 7 bases between. CDR3 sequence reads: CASSFGQSNQPQHF. DNA of the CDR3: TGTGCCAGCAGTTTTGGCCAAAGCAATCAGCCCCAGCATTTT.

This clone was counted only a few times. V gene TRBV5-1 combines with J gene TRBJ2-1; D ambiguous. V lost 3 bases and J 0 bases, leaving 7 bases between the germline ends. The CDR3 covers 14 residues. In germline, CDR1 is SGHRS, CDR2 YFSETQ. This chain's CDR3 is CASSSENSYNEQFF. CDR3 bases: TGCGCCAGCAGCTCGGAGAACTCCTACAATGAGCAGTTCTTC.

This chain joins TRBV28 and TRBJ1-1; D ambiguous. Trimming pared 3 bases from V and 4 bases from J, leaving 9 bases between. CDR1 and CDR2 from the germline V gene are MDHEN and SYDVKM. The CDR3 spans 13 residues. CDR3 coding DNA: TGTGCCAGCAGTTTGTGGAGGAGCACTGAAGCTTTCTTT. Residues: CASSLWRSTEAFF.